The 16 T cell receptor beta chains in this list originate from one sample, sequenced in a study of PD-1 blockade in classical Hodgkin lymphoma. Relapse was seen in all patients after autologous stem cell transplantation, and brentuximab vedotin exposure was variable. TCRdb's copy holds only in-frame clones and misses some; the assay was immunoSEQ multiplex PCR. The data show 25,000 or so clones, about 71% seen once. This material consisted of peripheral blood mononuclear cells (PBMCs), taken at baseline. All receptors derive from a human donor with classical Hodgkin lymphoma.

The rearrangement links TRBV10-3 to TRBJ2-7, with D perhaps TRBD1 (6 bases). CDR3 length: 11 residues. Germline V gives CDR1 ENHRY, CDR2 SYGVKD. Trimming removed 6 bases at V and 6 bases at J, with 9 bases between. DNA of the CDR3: TGTGCCATCAGACAGGGCTCCGAGCAGTACTTC. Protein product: CAIRQGSEQYF.

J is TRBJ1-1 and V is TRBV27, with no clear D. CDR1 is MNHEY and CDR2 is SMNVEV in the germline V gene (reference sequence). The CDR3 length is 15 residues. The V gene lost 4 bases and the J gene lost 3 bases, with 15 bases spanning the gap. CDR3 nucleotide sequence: TGTGCCAGCAGTTACCGATTCGGGGAGTACACTGAAGCTTTCTTT. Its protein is CASSYRFGEYTEAFF.

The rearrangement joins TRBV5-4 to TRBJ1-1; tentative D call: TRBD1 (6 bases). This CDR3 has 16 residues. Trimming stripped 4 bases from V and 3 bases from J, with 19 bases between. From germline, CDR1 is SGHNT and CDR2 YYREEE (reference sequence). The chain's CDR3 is CASSPGDWTGYTEAFF. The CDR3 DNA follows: TGTGCCAGCAGCCCAGGGGACTGGACTGGGTACACTGAAGCTTTCTTT.

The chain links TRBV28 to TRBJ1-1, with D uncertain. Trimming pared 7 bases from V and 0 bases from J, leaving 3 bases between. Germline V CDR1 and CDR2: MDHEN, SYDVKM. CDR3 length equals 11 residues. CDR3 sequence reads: CASTLNTEAFF. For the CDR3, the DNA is TGTGCCAGCACCTTGAACACTGAAGCTTTCTTT.

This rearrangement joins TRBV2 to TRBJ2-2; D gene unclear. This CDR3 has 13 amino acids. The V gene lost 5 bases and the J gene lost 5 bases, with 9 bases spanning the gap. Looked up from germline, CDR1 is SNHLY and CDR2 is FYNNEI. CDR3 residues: CASSHPATGELFF. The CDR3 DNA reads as TGTGCCAGCAGTCACCCCGCGACCGGGGAGCTGTTTTTT.

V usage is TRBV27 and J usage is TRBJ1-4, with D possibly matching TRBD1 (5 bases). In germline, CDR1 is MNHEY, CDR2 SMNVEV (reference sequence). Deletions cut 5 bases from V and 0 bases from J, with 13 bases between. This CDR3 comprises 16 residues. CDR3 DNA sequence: TGTGCCAGCAGTCCCCTGGGGCTTGCAACTAATGAAAAACTGTTTTTT. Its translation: CASSPLGLATNEKLFF.

The CDR3 coding sequence is TGTGCCAGTAGCCTAGCGGGAGGGTTCAATGAGCAGTTCTTC. It yields the protein CASSLAGGFNEQFF. The gene calls are TRBV19 and TRBJ2-1; TRBD2 matches at 12 bases. V lost 6 bases to trimming and J lost 6 bases; unmatched junction nucleotides: 3. Germline CDR1 LNHDA, CDR2 SQIVND (reference sequence). This CDR3 comprises 14 residues.

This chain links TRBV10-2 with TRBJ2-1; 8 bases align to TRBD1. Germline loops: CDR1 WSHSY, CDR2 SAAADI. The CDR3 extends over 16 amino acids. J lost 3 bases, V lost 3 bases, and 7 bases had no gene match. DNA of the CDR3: TGCGCCAGCAGTGACCCCGACAGGGGAAGCTACAATGAGCAGTTCTTC. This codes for CASSDPDRGSYNEQFF.

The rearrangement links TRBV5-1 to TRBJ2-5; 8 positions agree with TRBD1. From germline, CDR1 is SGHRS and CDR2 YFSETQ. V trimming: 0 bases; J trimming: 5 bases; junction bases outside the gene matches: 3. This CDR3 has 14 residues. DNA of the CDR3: TGCGCCAGCAGCTTGGCGACAGGGGTCGAGACCCAGTACTTC. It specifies CASSLATGVETQYF.

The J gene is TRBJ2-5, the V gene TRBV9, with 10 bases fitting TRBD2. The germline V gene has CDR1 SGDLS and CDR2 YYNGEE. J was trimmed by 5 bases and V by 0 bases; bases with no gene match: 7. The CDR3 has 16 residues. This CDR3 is CASSVGAGGLQETQYF. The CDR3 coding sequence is TGTGCCAGCAGCGTAGGAGCGGGGGGGCTTCAGGAGACCCAGTACTTC.

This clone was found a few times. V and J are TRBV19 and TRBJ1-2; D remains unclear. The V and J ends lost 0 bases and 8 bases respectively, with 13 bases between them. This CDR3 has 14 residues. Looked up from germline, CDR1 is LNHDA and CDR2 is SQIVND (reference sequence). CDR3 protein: CASSIDRGSRGYTF. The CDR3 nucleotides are TGTGCCAGTAGTATAGATCGCGGATCTAGGGGCTACACCTTC.

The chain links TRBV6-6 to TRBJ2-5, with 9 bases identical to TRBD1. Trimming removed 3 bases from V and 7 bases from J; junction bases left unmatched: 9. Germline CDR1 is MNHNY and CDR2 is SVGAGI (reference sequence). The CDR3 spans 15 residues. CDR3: CASSYLGQGFLTQYF. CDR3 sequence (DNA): TGTGCCAGCAGTTATTTGGGACAGGGTTTTTTGACCCAGTACTTC.

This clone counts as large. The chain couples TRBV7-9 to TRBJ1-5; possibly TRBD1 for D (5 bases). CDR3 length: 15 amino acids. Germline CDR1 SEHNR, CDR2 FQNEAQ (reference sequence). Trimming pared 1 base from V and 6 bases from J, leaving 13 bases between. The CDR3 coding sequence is TGTGCCAGCAGCTTAGGTGGGGGATCTGGTCAGCCCCAGCATTTT. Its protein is CASSLGGGSGQPQHF.

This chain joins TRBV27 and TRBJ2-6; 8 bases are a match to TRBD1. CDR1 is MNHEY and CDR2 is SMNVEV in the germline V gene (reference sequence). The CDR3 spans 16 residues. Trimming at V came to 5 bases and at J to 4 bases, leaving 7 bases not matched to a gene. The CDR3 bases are TGTGCCAGCAGTAGAGGACAGGGTAGGGGGGCCAACGTCCTGACTTTC. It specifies CASSRGQGRGANVLTF.

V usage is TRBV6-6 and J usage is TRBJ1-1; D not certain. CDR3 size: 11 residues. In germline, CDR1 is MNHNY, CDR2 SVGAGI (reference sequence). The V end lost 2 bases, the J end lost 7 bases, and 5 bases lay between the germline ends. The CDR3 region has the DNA TGTGCCAGCAGTTACGGAAGTGAAGCTTTCTTT. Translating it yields CASSYGSEAFF.

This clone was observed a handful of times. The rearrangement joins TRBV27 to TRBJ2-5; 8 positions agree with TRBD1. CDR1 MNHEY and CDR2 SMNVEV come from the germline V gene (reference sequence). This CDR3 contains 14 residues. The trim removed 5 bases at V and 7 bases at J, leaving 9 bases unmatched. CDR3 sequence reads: CASSPSTGVGTQYF. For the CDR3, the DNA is TGTGCCAGCAGTCCCTCGACAGGGGTGGGGACCCAGTACTTC.